The following is a TCR beta chain sequence with its context. Deletions cut 0 bases from V and 7 bases from J, with 7 bases between. From germline, CDR1 is SGHKS and CDR2 YYEKEE (reference sequence). The length of the CDR3 is 13 residues. These data come from a study of blood T cells in healthy people across ages. Primed by a sample-barcoded 5' primer and a J-beta primer mix, a second PCR proceeded for 7 to 11 cycles. One entry per CDR3 protein, called by TCRdb with MiXCR from the 5' RACE reads. This repertoire shows 650,000 to 1,000,000 distinct CDR3 sequences, roughly 34% found once; its top ten account for about an eighth.

The V call is TRBV5-5, the J call TRBJ1-4; D gene ambiguous. The specimen was blood. The source is a young man in good health. DNA of the CDR3: TGTGCCAGCAGCTTGGTAGGGAGTGAAAAACTGTTTTTT. It yields the protein CASSLVGSEKLFF.